The sequence of this T cell receptor (beta chain) was determined in a study of shared clonotypes between healthy human individuals. Original analysis: ImmunoSEQ yielded junction-only sequences lacking quality scores, so filtering differed. Using immunoSEQ multiplex PCR, the repertoire was profiled, and TCRdb retains in-frame clones only, with some absent. The DNA was the basis for D and trimming; V, J and clone size are from that table. This table has about 2.3 million clones, 90% to 95% appearing once. All the donors were Caucasian adults who lived in Nashville, Tennessee. CDR3 length equals 13 residues. Germline lookup yields CDR1 SGHKS and CDR2 YYEKEE (reference sequence). V gave up 7 bases and J gave up 1 base, with 10 bases separating them.

The receptor was derived from a man younger than 30 in good health. Some clones in this sample may be carry-over from other donors' samples. The rearrangement uses TRBV5-5 and TRBJ2-3, with D hard to call. The sequencing input was naive CD4+ T cells from PBMCs. Regarding subset: CD45RA+ positively selected. DNA for the CDR3: TGTGCCAGCCGATCGTCGGGCACAGATACGCAGTATTTT. The encoded protein is CASRSSGTDTQYF.